This T cell receptor beta chain was captured by sequencing in a study of cytomegalovirus exposure and HLA in healthy donors. About the study: The 120 million or so unique TCR beta sequences, from 150 million to 200 million T cells, were found by an earlier analysis.

As for this clone: The antigen remains unidentified.

Amplification used 60 Vbeta primers and 13 Jbeta primers. Assay used: immunoSEQ multiplex PCR; TCRdb lists only in-frame clones, some missing. The data hold 150,000 to 200,000 clones, with 65% to 75% observed a single time. Nominal health characterized the donors when sampled, though unrecorded immune exposures were likely. General study points: The study flagged 150 to 200 TCR beta chains as cytomegalovirus-associated. V- and J-gene trimming in TCR beta was tied to a missense DCLRE1C variant by an analysis performed later.

CDR1 SGDLS and CDR2 YYNGEE come from the germline V gene. V was shortened by 5 bases and J by 5 bases, with 13 bases between the two germline ends. CDR3 length equals 13 residues. The TCR was taken from a human donor in good health. Sequenced material: PBMCs. The chain combines TRBV9 with TRBJ1-2; possible D gene TRBD1, 5 bases. The CDR3 region has the DNA TGTGCCAGCAGTTCTCAGGGCCTATATGGCTACACCTTC. Protein product: CASSSQGLYGYTF.